One sample yielded the 23 T cell receptor beta chains listed below, sequenced in a study of radiotherapy plus CTLA-4 blockade in lung cancer. TCRdb keeps only in-frame clones here, not all; method: immunoSEQ multiplex PCR. The repertoire consists of tens of thousands of clones, with more than 75% occurring once and the leading ten covering approximately 15%. The starting material was peripheral blood, obtained from a patient treated with radiotherapy plus ipilimumab. These receptors all come from a human donor with non-small cell lung cancer that progressed on radiotherapy plus ipilimumab.

This clone occurred a few times. This chain joins TRBV27 and TRBJ1-5, with D perhaps matching TRBD1 (6 bases). CDR3 length: 17 amino acids. CDR1 is MNHEY, CDR2 SMNVEV, per germline (reference sequence). The ends were cut back, 3 bases at V and 0 bases at J, with 15 bases in the middle. The CDR3 bases are TGTGCCAGCAGTTTGCTCTCGACAGGTTATAGCAATCAGCCCCAGCATTTT. This codes for CASSLLSTGYSNQPQHF.

The chain employs TRBV9 and TRBJ1-6; D not certain. Between the trimmed V and J ends, which lost 2 bases and 5 bases, there was a span of 2 bases. Germline CDR1 reads SGDLS; CDR2 reads YYNGEE. The CDR3 totals 12 residues. The CDR3 spells CASSVDNSPLHF. As DNA, the CDR3 is TGTGCCAGCAGCGTCGATAATTCACCCCTCCACTTT.

The rearrangement links TRBV5-5 to TRBJ2-7, with D perhaps TRBD1 (6 bases). Trimming removed 1 base from V and 2 bases from J, with 10 bases in between. There are 14 residues in the CDR3. CDR1 and CDR2 (germline): SGHKS, YYEKEE (reference sequence). CDR3 loop: CASSLLQGPYEQYF. In DNA form, the CDR3 reads TGTGCCAGCAGCTTGCTACAGGGCCCCTACGAGCAGTACTTC.

The rearrangement links TRBV7-2 to TRBJ2-1; 8 bases are a match to TRBD1. Germline V lookup: CDR1 SGHTA, CDR2 FQGNSA. The trim removed 2 bases at V and 4 bases at J, leaving 4 bases unmatched. The CDR3 extends over 15 amino acids. This chain's CDR3 is CASSLQGAGYNEQFF. CDR3 coding DNA: TGTGCCAGCAGCTTACAGGGGGCTGGATACAATGAGCAGTTCTTC.

V usage is TRBV5-1 and J usage is TRBJ2-3; 8 nucleotides match TRBD1. CDR3 length: 16 residues. After removal of 2 bases from V and 2 bases from J, the junction contained 7 bases not matched to a gene. Per germline, CDR1 SGHRS and CDR2 YFSETQ. CDR3 DNA: TGCGCCAGCAGCTTACAACCAGGGGGCACCACAGATACGCAGTATTTT. This gives the protein CASSLQPGGTTDTQYF.

V usage is TRBV7-3 and J usage is TRBJ1-1; D may be TRBD1 (5 bases). The V end was cut by 0 bases, the J end by 3 bases, with 14 bases between. CDR1 and CDR2 from the germline V gene are SGHTA and FQGTGA. The CDR3 is 16 amino acids. The CDR3 DNA reads as TGTGCCAGCAGCTTAACTTCGGGACTAGGCCACACTGAAGCTTTCTTT. It encodes CASSLTSGLGHTEAFF.

V and J are TRBV4-1 and TRBJ1-2; D gene unclear. V was clipped by 3 bases and J by 2 bases, with 7 bases between them. The CDR3 length is 13 residues. Germline-derived CDR1 and CDR2 are MGHRA and YSYEKL. This chain's CDR3 is CASSQSRNYGYTF. The CDR3 DNA reads TGCGCCAGCAGCCAGAGCAGAAACTATGGCTACACCTTC.

The V gene is TRBV19, the J gene TRBJ1-2, with D perhaps matching TRBD1 (5 bases). Germline V gene lookup returns CDR1 LNHDA and CDR2 SQIVND (reference sequence). With 4 bases removed from V and 7 bases from J, the gap between germline ends came to 10 bases. This CDR3 is 12 amino acids long. In nucleotides, the CDR3 is TGTGCCAGTAGTAAAGCAGGGACTGGCTACACCTTC. This codes for CASSKAGTGYTF.

This CDR3 reads CASSPRTGIYNEQFF. The CDR3 DNA is TGTGCCAGCAGTCCCCGGACTGGTATTTACAATGAGCAGTTCTTC. V and J are TRBV27 and TRBJ2-1; maybe TRBD2 (5 bases). The CDR3 contains 15 residues. Trimming removed 5 bases at V and 4 bases at J, with 15 bases between. From germline, CDR1 is MNHEY and CDR2 SMNVEV (reference sequence).

This clone was counted between two and nine times. This chain joins TRBV6-5 and TRBJ1-2, with D uncertain. The V and J ends lost 2 bases and 0 bases respectively, with 4 bases between them. From germline, CDR1 is MNHEY and CDR2 SVGAGI. This CDR3 is built from 13 residues. The CDR3 coding sequence is TGTGCCAGCAGTTACGGGCCTAACTATGGCTACACCTTC. Amino acids: CASSYGPNYGYTF.

This clone turned up a few times. The chain links TRBV6-1 to TRBJ2-7; weak D call: TRBD2 (6 bases). The germline CDR1 and CDR2 sequences are MNHNS and SASEGT. The CDR3 totals 12 residues. The V and J ends lost 6 bases and 6 bases respectively, with 12 bases between them. The CDR3 reads CASSTDGGEQYF. The CDR3 DNA is TGTGCCAGCAGCACGGACGGGGGCGAGCAGTACTTC.

The chain joins TRBV29-1 to TRBJ2-7, with D unresolved. The CDR3 is 13 residues long. Trimming took 4 bases from V and 0 from J, leaving 10 bases between them. CDR1 is SQVTM and CDR2 is ANQGSEA in the germline V gene. CDR3 bases: TGCAGCGTTGGGTCAGCGTCCTCCTACGAGCAGTACTTC. Its translation: CSVGSASSYEQYF.

This clone has more than one count but fewer than ten. The V call is TRBV15, the J call TRBJ1-5, with 7 bases that match TRBD1. This CDR3 is built from 16 residues. Germline lookup yields CDR1 LNHNV and CDR2 YYDKDF (reference sequence). The J segment lost 9 bases and the V segment lost 5 bases, leaving 16 bases of the junction unmatched. The CDR3 DNA follows: TGTGCCACCAGCCCCCGAGGTGGACAGGACACACGGCCCCAGCATTTT. It specifies CATSPRGGQDTRPQHF.

The chain employs TRBV5-1 and TRBJ2-5; 7 bases align to TRBD1. Per germline, CDR1 SGHRS and CDR2 YFSETQ. J lost 1 base, V lost 1 base, and 4 bases had no gene match. The CDR3 has 15 residues. The CDR3 is CASSLLGQTQETQYF. The CDR3 DNA sequence: TGCGCCAGCAGCTTGTTGGGACAGACCCAAGAGACCCAGTACTTC.

The chain links TRBV7-8 to TRBJ1-1; D not resolved. The CDR3 has 13 amino acids. In germline, CDR1 is SGHVS, CDR2 FQNEAQ. V was trimmed by 5 bases and J by 1 base, leaving 8 bases between them. The CDR3 sequence: CASSAVRNTEAFF. The CDR3 nucleotides are TGTGCCAGCAGCGCAGTTAGGAACACTGAAGCTTTCTTT.

In this sample, this clone turned up once. The J gene is TRBJ2-1, the V gene TRBV10-2; 12 bases are shared with TRBD2. CDR3 length: 18 amino acids. Germline V gene lookup returns CDR1 WSHSY and CDR2 SAAADI. The V and J ends lost 5 bases and 4 bases, in that order; junction bases with no gene match: 12. This chain's CDR3 is CASSRHRTSGKGYNEQFF. CDR3 DNA: TGCGCCAGCAGTAGGCACCGGACTAGCGGGAAAGGGTACAATGAGCAGTTCTTC.

The gene calls are TRBV2 and TRBJ1-4; unclear D gene. The CDR3 covers 15 residues. V lost 1 base and J lost 5, with 11 bases in between. Germline CDR1 is SNHLY and CDR2 is FYNNEI. The CDR3 DNA follows: TGTGCCAGCAGTGAAGTGGGTCAGACGAATGAAAAACTGTTTTTT. Protein product: CASSEVGQTNEKLFF.

The chain joins TRBV2 to TRBJ2-7; 8 positions match TRBD2. Per the germline V gene, CDR1 is SNHLY and CDR2 is FYNNEI. The CDR3 totals 17 residues. V was pared by 6 bases and J by 3 bases, with 16 bases of the junction left unmatched. The CDR3 DNA follows: TGTGCCAGCAGACGCCGATTGGTAGCGGGACTGGGCTACGAGCAGTACTTC. Translating gives CASRRRLVAGLGYEQYF.

The chain carries TRBV11-2 and TRBJ1-2, with a tentative D call TRBD1 (5 bases). Trimming left V 5 bases short and J 4 bases short, with 14 bases between. Germline CDR1 and CDR2: SGHAT and FQNNGV. The CDR3 spans 14 residues. This CDR3 is CASSQGRGAYGYTF. The CDR3 DNA is TGTGCCAGCAGCCAAGGTCGGGGCGCCTATGGCTACACCTTC.

J is TRBJ1-2 and V is TRBV4-3; no definite D call. The CDR3 has 14 amino acids. Per germline, CDR1 LGHNA and CDR2 YSLEER. The ends were cut back, 2 bases at V and 4 bases at J, with 11 bases in the middle. Written as DNA, the CDR3 is TGCGCCAGCAGCCAATCGATTGGTTTCTATGGCTACACCTTC. Translation: CASSQSIGFYGYTF.

This rearrangement joins TRBV7-2 to TRBJ1-2; tentatively, D is TRBD1 (5 bases). Trimming removed 2 bases from V and 0 bases from J, with 13 bases in between. CDR3 length: 16 amino acids. Per germline, CDR1 SGHTA and CDR2 FQGNSA. CDR3 nucleotide sequence: TGTGCCAGCAGCTTATTACGGGGCGCCCCTAACTATGGCTACACCTTC. Protein: CASSLLRGAPNYGYTF.

The chain uses TRBV12-2 and TRBJ1-2; the table's D gene call, TRBD1, was not cross checked with the DNA. TRBV12-2 is an annotated pseudogene. This CDR3 region has 14 residues. The CDR3 here is CASRYQTGFNGYTF. In DNA form, the CDR3 reads TGTGCAAGTCGCTATCAGACAGGGTTTAATGGCTACACCTTC.

V and J are TRBV13 and TRBJ1-2, with 8 nucleotides matching TRBD1. Losses at the gene ends were 2 bases for V and 7 bases for J; bases not matched to a gene: 3. Germline CDR1 reads PRHDT; CDR2 reads FYEKMQ (reference sequence). The CDR3 extends over 13 amino acids. CDR3 residues: CASSLQGAAGYTF. The CDR3 bases are TGTGCCAGCAGCTTACAGGGGGCCGCTGGCTACACCTTC.